These 4 T cell receptor beta chains originate from one sample sequenced in a study of response to subunit inactivated influenza vaccine. Via MiXCR, TCRdb re-called the RT-PCR reads, giving one row per CDR3 protein. The profile shows fewer than 250,000 distinct CDR3 sequences, over 13% of them singletons. The input for sequencing was CD8+ T cells sorted from PBMCs, taken approximately 5 days after vaccination. The receptor source for this set is a man between 50 and 59 years old who received an inactivated influenza vaccine.

The chain recombines TRBV6-6 with TRBJ2-7, with no clear D. The CDR3 sequence is 12 residues long. The V end lost 2 bases, the J end lost 3 bases, and 5 bases lay between the germline ends. CDR1 MNHNY and CDR2 SVGAGI come from the germline V gene (reference sequence). CDR3 DNA sequence: TGTGCCAGCAGTTACAATTTCTACGAGCAGTACTTC. Translating it yields CASSYNFYEQYF.

This clonotype was seen a few times. V is TRBV25-1 and J is TRBJ1-6; D perhaps matches TRBD1 (6 bases). The length of the CDR3 is 14 residues. Trimming removed 3 bases at V and 5 bases at J, with 8 bases between. Germline V gene data show CDR1 as MGHDK and CDR2 as SYGVNS. This CDR3 is CASSDRGHNSPLHF. In nucleotides, the CDR3 is TGTGCCAGCAGTGACAGGGGTCATAATTCACCCCTCCACTTT.

There are a few counts of this clonotype. The chain combines TRBV29-1 with TRBJ2-3, with TRBD2 identical over 7 bases. The germline V gene has CDR1 SQVTM and CDR2 ANQGSEA. The CDR3 runs to 16 residues. Trimming took 4 bases from V and 2 from J; bases not matched to a gene: 12. Written as DNA, the CDR3 is TGCAGCGTTGTGGCTAGCGGACGCAAATACACAGATACGCAGTATTTT. It encodes CSVVASGRKYTDTQYF.

This clonotype came up many times. The chain combines TRBV12-3 or TRBV12-4 with TRBJ2-7; maybe TRBD1 (6 bases). The CDR3 contains 13 residues. V lost 4 bases, J lost 1 base, and 8 bases lay in between. In DNA, the CDR3 is TGTGCCAGCAGTTCAGGACAGTCCTACGAGCAGTACTTC. Translation gives CASSSGQSYEQYF.